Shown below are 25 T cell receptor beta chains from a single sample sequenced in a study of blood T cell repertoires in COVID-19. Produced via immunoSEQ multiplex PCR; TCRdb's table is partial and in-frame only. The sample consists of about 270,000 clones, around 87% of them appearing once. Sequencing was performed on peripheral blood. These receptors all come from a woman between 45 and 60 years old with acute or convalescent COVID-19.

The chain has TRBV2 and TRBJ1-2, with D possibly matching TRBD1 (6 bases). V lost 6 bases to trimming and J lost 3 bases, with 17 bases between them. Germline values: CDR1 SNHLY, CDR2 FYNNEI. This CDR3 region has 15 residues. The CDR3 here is CASRVVFGGYYGYTF. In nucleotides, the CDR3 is TGTGCCAGCAGGGTGGTGTTTGGGGGCTACTATGGCTACACCTTC.

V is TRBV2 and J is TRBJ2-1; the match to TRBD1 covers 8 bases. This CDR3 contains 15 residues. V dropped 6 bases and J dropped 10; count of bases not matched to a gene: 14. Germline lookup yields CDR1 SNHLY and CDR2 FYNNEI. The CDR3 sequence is CASSRPGQVSAEQFF. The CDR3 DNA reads TGTGCCAGCAGCCGGCCGGGACAGGTTTCGGCCGAGCAGTTCTTC.

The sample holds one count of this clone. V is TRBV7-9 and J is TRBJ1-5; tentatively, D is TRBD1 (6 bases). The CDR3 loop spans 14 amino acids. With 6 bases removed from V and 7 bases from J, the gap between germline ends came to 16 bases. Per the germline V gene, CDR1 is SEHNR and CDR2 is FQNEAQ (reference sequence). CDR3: CASSNRDRGQPQHF. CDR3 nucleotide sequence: TGTGCCAGCAGTAACAGGGACCGCGGGCAGCCCCAGCATTTT. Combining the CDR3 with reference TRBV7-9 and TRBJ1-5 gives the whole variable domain DTGVSQNPRHKITKRGQNVTFRCDPISEHNRLYWYRQTLGQGPEFLTYFQNEAQLEKSRLLSDRFSAERPKGSFSTLEIQRTEQGDSAMYLCASSNRDRGQPQHFGDGTRLSIL.

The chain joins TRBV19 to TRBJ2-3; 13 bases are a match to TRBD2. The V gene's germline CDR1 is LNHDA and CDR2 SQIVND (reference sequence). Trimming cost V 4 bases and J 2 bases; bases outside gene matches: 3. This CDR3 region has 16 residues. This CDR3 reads CASSRTSGRLTDTQYF. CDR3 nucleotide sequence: TGTGCCAGTAGTAGGACTAGCGGGAGACTCACAGATACGCAGTATTTT.

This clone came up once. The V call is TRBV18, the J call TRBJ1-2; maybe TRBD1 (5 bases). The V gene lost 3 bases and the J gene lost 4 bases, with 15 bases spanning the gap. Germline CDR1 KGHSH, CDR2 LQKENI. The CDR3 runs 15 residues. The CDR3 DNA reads TGTGCCAGCTCACCTCAGGCCAGGGAAGGCTATGGCTACACCTTC. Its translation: CASSPQAREGYGYTF. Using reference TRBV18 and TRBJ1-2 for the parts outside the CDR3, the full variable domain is NAGVMQNPRHLVRRRGQEARLRCSPMKGHSHVYWYRQLPEEGLKFMVYLQKENIIDESGMPKERFSAEFPKEGPSILRIQQVVRGDSAAYFCASSPQAREGYGYTFGSGTRLTVV.

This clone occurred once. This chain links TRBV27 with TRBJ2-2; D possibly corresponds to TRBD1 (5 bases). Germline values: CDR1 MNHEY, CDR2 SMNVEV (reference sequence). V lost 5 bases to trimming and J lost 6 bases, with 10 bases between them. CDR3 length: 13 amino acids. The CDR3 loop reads CASSPSRAGELFF. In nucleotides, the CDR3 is TGTGCCAGCAGTCCCTCCAGGGCCGGGGAGCTGTTTTTT.

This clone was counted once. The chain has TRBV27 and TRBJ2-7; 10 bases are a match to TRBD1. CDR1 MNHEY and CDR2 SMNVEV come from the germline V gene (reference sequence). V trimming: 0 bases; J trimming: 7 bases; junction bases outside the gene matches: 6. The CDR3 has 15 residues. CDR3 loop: CASSLSPLGQGEQYF. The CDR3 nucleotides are TGTGCCAGCAGTTTATCCCCTTTGGGACAGGGGGAGCAGTACTTC.

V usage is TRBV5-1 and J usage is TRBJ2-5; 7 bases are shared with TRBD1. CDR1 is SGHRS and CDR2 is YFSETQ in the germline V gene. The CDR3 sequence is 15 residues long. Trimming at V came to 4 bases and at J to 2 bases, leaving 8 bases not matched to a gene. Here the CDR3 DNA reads TGCGCCAGCAGCACCGGCGACAGGGCTCAAGAGACCCAGTACTTC. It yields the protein CASSTGDRAQETQYF.

CDR3 nucleotides: TGTGCCACCAGTCCCCGGGGGGAATCCTACGAGCAGTACTTC. Protein product: CATSPRGESYEQYF. The chain couples TRBV24-1 to TRBJ2-7; 7 bases fit TRBD2. The V and J ends lost 6 bases and 1 base, in that order; junction bases with no gene match: 5. This CDR3 contains 14 residues. Germline CDR1 KGHDR, CDR2 SFDVKD.

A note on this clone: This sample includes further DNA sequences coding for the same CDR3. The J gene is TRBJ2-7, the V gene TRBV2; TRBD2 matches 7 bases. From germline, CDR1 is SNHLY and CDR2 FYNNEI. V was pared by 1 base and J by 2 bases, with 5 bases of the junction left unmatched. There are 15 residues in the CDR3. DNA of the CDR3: TGTGCCAGCAGTGAAGTGGGTGGGAGGGCCTACGAGCAGTACTTC. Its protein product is CASSEVGGRAYEQYF.

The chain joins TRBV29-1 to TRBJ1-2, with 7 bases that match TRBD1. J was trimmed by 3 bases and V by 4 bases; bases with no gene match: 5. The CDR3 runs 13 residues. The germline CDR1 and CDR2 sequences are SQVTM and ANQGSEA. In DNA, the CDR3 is TGCAGCGTTGGAGGTGACAGGGACTATGGCTACACCTTC. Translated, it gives CSVGGDRDYGYTF. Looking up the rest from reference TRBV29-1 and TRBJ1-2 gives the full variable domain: SAVISQKPSRDICQRGTSLTIQCQVDSQVTMMFWYRQQPGQSLTLIATANQGSEATYESGFVIDKFPISRPNLTFSTLTVSNMSPEDSSIYLCSVGGDRDYGYTFGSGTRLTVV.

Written as DNA, the CDR3 is TGTGCCAGCAGTTACCCCGGACAGGGGAGTGAGACCCAGTACTTC. Translation gives CASSYPGQGSETQYF. The V gene is TRBV6-5, the J gene TRBJ2-5; 9 bases map to TRBD1. CDR3 size: 15 residues. Germline loops: CDR1 MNHEY, CDR2 SVGAGI. The junction had 6 bases not matched to a gene; V was cut back by 2 bases and J by 5 bases.

The CDR3 loop reads CASSLALNRGLSYGYTF. The CDR3, as DNA: TGCGCCAGCAGCTTGGCCTTAAACAGGGGGTTATCCTATGGCTACACCTTC. V gene TRBV5-1 combines with J gene TRBJ1-2, with TRBD1 matching 8 bases. Germline V CDR1 and CDR2: SGHRS, YFSETQ. V trimming: 0 bases; J trimming: 4 bases; junction bases outside the gene matches: 11. The CDR3 is 17 residues long.

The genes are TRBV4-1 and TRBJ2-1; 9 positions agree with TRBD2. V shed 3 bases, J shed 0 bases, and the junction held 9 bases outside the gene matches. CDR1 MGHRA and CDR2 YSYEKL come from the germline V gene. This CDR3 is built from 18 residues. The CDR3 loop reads CASSHGLAGSSSYNEQFF. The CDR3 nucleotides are TGCGCCAGCAGCCATGGGCTAGCGGGGTCGAGCTCCTACAATGAGCAGTTCTTC.

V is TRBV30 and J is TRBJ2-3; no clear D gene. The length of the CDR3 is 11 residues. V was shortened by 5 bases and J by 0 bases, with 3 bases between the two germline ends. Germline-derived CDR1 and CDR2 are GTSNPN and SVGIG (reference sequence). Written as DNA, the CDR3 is TGTGCCTGGGCTAGCACAGATACGCAGTATTTT. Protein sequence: CAWASTDTQYF.

Here the CDR3 reads CASSFPGTGEVEQYF. The CDR3 coding sequence is TGTGCCAGCAGCTTCCCCGGGACAGGGGAAGTCGAGCAGTACTTC. This sequence joins TRBV21-1 and TRBJ2-7; the table's D call, TRBD1, was not checked against the DNA. TRBV21-1 corresponds to a pseudogene. This CDR3 comprises 15 residues.

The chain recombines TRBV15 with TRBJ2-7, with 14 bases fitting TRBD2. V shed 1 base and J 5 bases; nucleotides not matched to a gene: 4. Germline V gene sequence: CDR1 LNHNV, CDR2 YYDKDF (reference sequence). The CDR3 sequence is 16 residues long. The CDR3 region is CATSRGGLAGEDEQYF. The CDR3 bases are TGTGCCACCAGCAGAGGGGGACTAGCGGGGGAGGACGAGCAGTACTTC.

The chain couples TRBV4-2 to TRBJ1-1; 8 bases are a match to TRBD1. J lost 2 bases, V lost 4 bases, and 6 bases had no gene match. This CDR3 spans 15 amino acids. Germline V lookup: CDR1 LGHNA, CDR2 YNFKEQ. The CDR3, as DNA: TGTGCCAGCAGCCGGCCGGACAGGGCTAACACTGAAGCTTTCTTT. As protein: CASSRPDRANTEAFF.

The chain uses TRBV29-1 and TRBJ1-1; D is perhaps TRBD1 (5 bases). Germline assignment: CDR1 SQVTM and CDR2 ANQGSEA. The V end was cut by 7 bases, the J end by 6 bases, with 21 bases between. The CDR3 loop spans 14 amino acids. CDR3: CSGRDWIDSPEAFF. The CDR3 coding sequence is TGCAGCGGTCGGGACTGGATCGATTCCCCTGAAGCTTTCTTT.

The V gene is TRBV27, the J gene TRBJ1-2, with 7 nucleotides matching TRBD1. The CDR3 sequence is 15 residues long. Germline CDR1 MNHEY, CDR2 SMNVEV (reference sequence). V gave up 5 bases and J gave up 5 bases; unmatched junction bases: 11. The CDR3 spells CASSPRQGGLYGYTF. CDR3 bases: TGTGCCAGCAGTCCGCGACAGGGCGGTTTATATGGCTACACCTTC.

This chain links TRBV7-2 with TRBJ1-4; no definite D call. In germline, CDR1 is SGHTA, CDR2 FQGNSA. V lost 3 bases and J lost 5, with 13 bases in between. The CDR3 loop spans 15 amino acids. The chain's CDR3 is CASSFRRTPNEKLFF. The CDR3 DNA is TGTGCCAGCAGCTTTAGGAGGACTCCAAATGAAAAACTGTTTTTT.

DNA for the CDR3: TGTGCCAGCAGCCCTAGGACTAACTACAATGAGCAGTTCTTC. It yields the protein CASSPRTNYNEQFF. This rearrangement joins TRBV7-3 to TRBJ2-1; possibly TRBD2 for D (6 bases). This CDR3 has 14 residues. Germline CDR1 reads SGHTA; CDR2 reads FQGTGA. Trimming shortened V by 5 bases and J by 3 bases, and 11 bases separated the two germline ends. The full variable domain, completed using reference TRBV7-3 and TRBJ2-1, is GAGVSQTPSNKVTEKGKYVELRCDPISGHTALYWYRQSLGQGPEFLIYFQGTGAADDSGLPNDRFFAVRPEGSVSTLKIQRTERGDSAVYLCASSPRTNYNEQFFGPGTRLTVL.

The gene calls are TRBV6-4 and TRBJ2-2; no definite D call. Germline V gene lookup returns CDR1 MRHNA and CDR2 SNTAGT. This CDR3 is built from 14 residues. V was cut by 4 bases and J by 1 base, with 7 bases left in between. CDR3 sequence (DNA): TGTGCCAGCAGTGTAGGCGGGAACACCGGGGAGCTGTTTTTT. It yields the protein CASSVGGNTGELFF.

CDR3 sequence: CASSIDSSNQPQHF. CDR3 in DNA: TGTGCCAGTAGTATTGACAGTAGCAATCAGCCCCAGCATTTT. The gene calls are TRBV19 and TRBJ1-5, with a weak D call TRBD1 (5 bases). The CDR3 consists of 14 residues. Deletions cut 3 bases from V and 0 bases from J, with 6 bases between. The germline V gene encodes CDR1 LNHDA and CDR2 SQIVND (reference sequence).

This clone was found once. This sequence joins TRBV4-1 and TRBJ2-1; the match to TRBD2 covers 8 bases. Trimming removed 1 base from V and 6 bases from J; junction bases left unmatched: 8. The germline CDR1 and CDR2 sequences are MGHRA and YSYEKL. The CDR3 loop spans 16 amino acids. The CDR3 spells CASSQAGGMMFNEQFF. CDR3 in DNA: TGCGCCAGCAGCCAAGCGGGGGGGATGATGTTCAATGAGCAGTTCTTC.